Shown below are 22 T cell receptor beta chains from a single sample sequenced in a study of blood T cell repertoires in COVID-19. Sequencing used immunoSEQ multiplex PCR; TCRdb keeps in-frame clones, though not all of them. There are approximately 150,000 clones in the sample; roughly 83% occur only once, and over 5% lies in the top ten. Specimen: PBMCs or T cells enriched from blood (not recorded which). The receptor set was obtained from a man between 70 and 80 years old who had been exposed to COVID-19.

The chain recombines TRBV14 with TRBJ1-1; D ambiguous. V dropped 0 bases and J dropped 0 bases, with 5 bases sitting between them. The CDR3 has 14 amino acids. Germline lookup yields CDR1 SGHDN and CDR2 FVKESK. DNA for the CDR3: TGTGCCAGCAGCCAAGATTCGGTGAACACTGAAGCTTTCTTT. Translating gives CASSQDSVNTEAFF.

This chain connects TRBV28 to TRBJ1-2; 8 bases align to TRBD1. With 5 bases clipped from V and 0 bases from J, the junction kept 2 bases outside the gene matches. The CDR3 covers 14 residues. CDR1 MDHEN and CDR2 SYDVKM come from the germline V gene. CDR3 amino acids: CASSPGGANYGYTF. Written as DNA, the CDR3 is TGTGCCAGCAGTCCAGGGGGCGCTAACTATGGCTACACCTTC.

The chain employs TRBV5-1 and TRBJ1-5; TRBD1 agrees at 7 bases. Germline V gives CDR1 SGHRS, CDR2 YFSETQ. The CDR3 is made up of 17 amino acids. With 1 base clipped from V and 6 bases from J, the junction kept 13 bases outside the gene matches. DNA for the CDR3: TGCGCCAGCAGCTTGTTCGCCTCCGGGCAGGGGGGTCAGCCCCAGCATTTT. Protein sequence: CASSLFASGQGGQPQHF. Based on the CDR3 plus reference TRBV5-1 and TRBJ1-5, the full variable domain is KAGVTQTPRYLIKTRGQQVTLSCSPISGHRSVSWYQQTPGQGLQFLFEYFSETQRNKGNFPGRFSGRQFSNSRSEMNVSTLELGDSALYLCASSLFASGQGGQPQHFGDGTRLSIL.

J is TRBJ2-1 and V is TRBV16; possible D gene TRBD2, 5 bases. V was clipped by 0 bases and J by 3 bases, with 15 bases between them. The CDR3 sequence is 17 residues long. Germline V CDR1 and CDR2: KGHSY, FQNENV. The CDR3 sequence is CASSQSERRNGYNEQFF. The CDR3 DNA sequence: TGTGCCAGCAGCCAATCCGAGCGGAGAAATGGCTACAATGAGCAGTTCTTC.

The chain recombines TRBV3-1 (or the pseudogene TRBV3-2) with TRBJ1-4; the match to TRBD1 covers 10 bases. After removal of 4 bases from V and 8 bases from J, the junction contained 7 bases not matched to a gene. Germline V CDR1 and CDR2: LGHDT, YNNKEL (reference sequence). The CDR3 is 15 residues long. This chain's CDR3 is CASSPMTGGREKLFF. The CDR3 DNA sequence: TGTGCCAGCAGCCCCATGACAGGGGGCAGGGAAAAACTGTTTTTT.

The V gene is TRBV10-3, the J gene TRBJ2-3; maybe TRBD1 (9 bases). This CDR3 has 14 amino acids. Trimming pared 6 bases from V and 6 bases from J, leaving 16 bases between. Germline CDR1 is ENHRY and CDR2 is SYGVKD. The CDR3 region has the DNA TGTGCCATCAGGATTAGCGGGACAGGGGATACGCAGTATTTT. Translated: CAIRISGTGDTQYF.

The count of this clone is one. The chain uses TRBV3-1 (or the pseudogene TRBV3-2) and TRBJ1-2; D possibly corresponds to TRBD1 (6 bases). The CDR3 is 13 amino acids. The V gene's germline CDR1 is LGHDT and CDR2 YNNKEL (reference sequence). The V and J ends lost 1 base and 5 bases respectively, with 8 bases between them. DNA for the CDR3: TGTGCCAGCAGCCAAGCCCAGGGGTATGGCTACACCTTC. It translates to CASSQAQGYGYTF.

The rearrangement uses TRBV6-5 and TRBJ2-7, with D possibly matching TRBD2 (6 bases). V gave up 5 bases and J gave up 2 bases, with 10 bases separating them. This CDR3 is built from 13 residues. Germline CDR1 reads MNHEY; CDR2 reads SVGAGI. DNA of the CDR3: TGTGCCAGCAGTAGCGGGTATACCTACGAGCAGTACTTC. Translated, it gives CASSSGYTYEQYF.

This chain joins TRBV6-2 or TRBV6-3 and TRBJ2-6; 10 positions agree with TRBD1. This CDR3 region has 18 residues. The ends lost 2 bases at V and 2 bases at J; junction bases unmatched: 6. From germline, CDR1 is MNHEY and CDR2 SVGEGT. In nucleotides, the CDR3 is TGTGCCAGCAGTTACGTAAGGGACAGGGGCGCTGGGGCCAACGTCCTGACTTTC. Translating it yields CASSYVRDRGAGANVLTF.

CDR3 in DNA: TGTGCCAGCAGCTTAGACGACAGATCATATGGCTACACCTTC. This gives the protein CASSLDDRSYGYTF. The V call is TRBV7-2, the J call TRBJ1-2, with D tentatively TRBD1 (5 bases). V was trimmed by 1 base and J by 5 bases, leaving 11 bases between them. CDR1 and CDR2 from the germline V gene are SGHTA and FQGNSA. This CDR3 contains 14 residues.

The V and J genes are TRBV30 and TRBJ1-4; 9 bases agree with TRBD1. Trimming cost V 4 bases and J 8 bases; bases outside gene matches: 11. Germline V gives CDR1 GTSNPN, CDR2 SVGIG (reference sequence). This CDR3 has 15 amino acids. CDR3 coding DNA: TGTGCCTGGACTGGGGACAGGGACACCTACGAAAAACTGTTTTTT. Encoded protein: CAWTGDRDTYEKLFF. Complete variable domain (other parts from reference TRBV30 and TRBJ1-4): SQTIHQWPATLVQPVGSPLSLECTVEGTSNPNLYWYRQAAGRGLQLLFYSVGIGQISSEVPQNLSASRPQDRQFILSSKKLLLSDSGFYLCAWTGDRDTYEKLFFGSGTQLSVL.

The rearrangement uses TRBV11-3 and TRBJ2-3; perhaps TRBD1 as D (6 bases). Germline V gives CDR1 SGHNT, CDR2 YENEEA. The CDR3 runs 16 residues. Trimming took off 1 base at V and 1 base at J, with 12 bases between the two ends. CDR3 DNA: TGTGCCAGCAGCTTAGGTTTAGGACAGCGCACAGATACGCAGTATTTT. Encoded protein: CASSLGLGQRTDTQYF. Filled out from reference TRBV11-3 and TRBJ2-3, the complete variable domain reads EAGVVQSPRYKIIEKKQPVAFWCNPISGHNTLYWYLQNLGQGPELLIRYENEEAVDDSQLPKDRFSAERLKGVDSTLKIQPAELGDSAVYLCASSLGLGQRTDTQYFGPGTRLTVL.

This chain uses TRBV9 with TRBJ1-3; D gene ambiguous. The V end lost 3 bases, the J end lost 0 bases, and 7 bases lay between the germline ends. CDR3 length: 14 amino acids. The V gene's germline CDR1 is SGDLS and CDR2 YYNGEE. As DNA, the CDR3 is TGTGCCAGCAGCGGGGCTTCCTCTGGAAACACCATATATTTT. Protein: CASSGASSGNTIYF.

This rearrangement joins TRBV5-1 to TRBJ1-1; a possible D gene is TRBD1 (6 bases). The germline gives CDR1 SGHRS, CDR2 YFSETQ. The germline V and J ends were trimmed by 0 bases and 7 bases, with 19 bases remaining between them. This CDR3 has 16 amino acids. This chain's CDR3 is CASSLVGGRTKLEAFF. In nucleotides, the CDR3 is TGCGCCAGCAGCTTGGTGGGGGGGCGAACAAAACTTGAAGCTTTCTTT.

Here the CDR3 reads CASLTGLMNTEAFF. DNA of the CDR3: TGTGCCAGTTTGACAGGCCTCATGAACACTGAAGCTTTCTTT. The chain has TRBV7-9 and TRBJ1-1; the D gene is possibly TRBD1 (6 bases). CDR1 SEHNR and CDR2 FQNEAQ come from the germline V gene (reference sequence). Trimming took 9 bases from V and 0 from J, leaving 14 bases between them. The length of the CDR3 is 14 residues.

There are a few counts of this clone. The V gene is TRBV7-2, the J gene TRBJ2-7; 7 bases match TRBD1. Germline V gene lookup returns CDR1 SGHTA and CDR2 FQGNSA. CDR3 length: 15 amino acids. The ends lost 4 bases at V and 0 bases at J; junction bases unmatched: 6. In DNA form, the CDR3 reads TGTGCCAGCAGCTCCCGGGACAGCGGCTCCTACGAGCAGTACTTC. Protein: CASSSRDSGSYEQYF. The complete variable domain, with remaining parts taken from reference TRBV7-2 and TRBJ2-7, reads GAGVSQSPSNKVTEKGKDVELRCDPISGHTALYWYRQSLGQGLEFLIYFQGNSAPDKSGLPSDRFSAERTGGSVSTLTIQRTQQEDSAVYLCASSSRDSGSYEQYFGPGTRLTVT.

The rearrangement uses TRBV7-2 and TRBJ2-7; a weak D match, TRBD2 (6 bases). V was pared by 1 base and J by 4 bases, with 14 bases between. Germline CDR1 reads SGHTA; CDR2 reads FQGNSA. The CDR3 extends over 15 amino acids. In DNA, the CDR3 is TGTGCCAGCAGCTTAGGATCAGGGACTGCTTACGAGCAGTACTTC. This codes for CASSLGSGTAYEQYF. Variable domain in full (rest from reference TRBV7-2 and TRBJ2-7): GAGVSQSPSNKVTEKGKDVELRCDPISGHTALYWYRQSLGQGLEFLIYFQGNSAPDKSGLPSDRFSAERTGGSVSTLTIQRTQQEDSAVYLCASSLGSGTAYEQYFGPGTRLTVT.

This chain joins TRBV3-1 (or the pseudogene TRBV3-2) and TRBJ1-2, with a tentative D call TRBD1 (6 bases). CDR1 and CDR2 from the germline V gene are LGHDT and YNNKEL (reference sequence). V was trimmed by 5 bases and J by 6 bases, leaving 25 bases between them. The CDR3 covers 17 residues. The CDR3 coding sequence is TGTGCCAGCAGCGCACAGGGCGCAGGGCGAGTACTGGATGGCTACACCTTC. This translates into CASSAQGAGRVLDGYTF.

This clone was observed once. The J gene is TRBJ2-4, the V gene TRBV19; TRBD1 agrees at 7 bases. The V segment lost 1 base and the J segment 7 bases; nucleotides outside the gene matches: 1. The CDR3 spans 13 residues. Germline V lookup: CDR1 LNHDA, CDR2 SQIVND (reference sequence). The CDR3 sequence: CASSIGQGNIQYF. In DNA, the CDR3 is TGTGCCAGTAGTATAGGACAGGGCAACATTCAGTACTTC.

Regarding this clone: A read error may account for a junction end that differs from germline. This CDR3 is CASSSPGTSGSLRTGELFF. The CDR3 DNA follows: TGTGCCAGCTCATCACCGGGAACTAGCGGGAGTCTAAGAACCGGGGAGCTGTTTTTT. The chain has TRBV18 and TRBJ2-2; TRBD2 agrees at 11 bases. The CDR3 loop spans 19 amino acids. Germline CDR1 is KGHSH and CDR2 is LQKENI.

The rearrangement uses TRBV6-2 or TRBV6-3 and TRBJ1-4; no clear D. V gave up 2 bases and J gave up 0 bases, with 7 bases separating them. CDR3 length: 15 amino acids. From germline, CDR1 is MNHEY and CDR2 SVGEGT. DNA of the CDR3: TGTGCCAGCAGTTACGGGCCAGCAACTAATGAAAAACTGTTTTTT. As protein: CASSYGPATNEKLFF.

The chain is built from TRBV18 and TRBJ1-1, with D perhaps TRBD1 (5 bases). This CDR3 has 13 amino acids. V was cut by 3 bases and J by 8 bases, with 13 bases left in between. CDR1 and CDR2 from the germline V gene are KGHSH and LQKENI. Here the CDR3 reads CASSPIGVKEAFF. CDR3 sequence (DNA): TGTGCCAGCTCACCCATAGGGGTTAAAGAAGCTTTCTTT.